Only a few counts were recorded for the clone carrying this T cell receptor (beta chain). The target antigen is unknown. TCRdb recomputed calls from the 5' RACE reads with MiXCR, one row per CDR3 protein. This sample yields almost 85,000 distinct CDR3 sequences, of which approximately 2.4% are seen a single time; 0.95% to 1.3% belongs to the top ten. The data were taken from a study of neurological immune-mediated disorders. Study-wide background: Within the group of approximately 34 multiple sclerosis patients, roughly 30 were relapsing-remitting, while 3 were secondary progressive.

Study-wide results and caveats: Multiple sclerosis was found to have the least TCR clonal expansion, below healthy controls, and HTLV-1-associated myelopathy the most. According to phylogenetic grouping, one related-CDR3 cluster, a possible signature, contained the repertoires of 18 of 34 multiple sclerosis patients.

Trimming left V 2 bases short and J 7 bases short, with 18 bases between. The CDR3 length is 16 residues. The germline V gene encodes CDR1 SGHTA and CDR2 FQGNSA. This TCR was sampled from a woman in her 30s with multiple sclerosis. Material for sequencing was PBMCs. V and J are TRBV7-2 and TRBJ2-1, with D perhaps TRBD2 (6 bases). The CDR3 DNA follows: TGTGCCAGCAGCTTACTGGGTCTAGCAGGGAGGAATGAGCAGTTCTTC. Protein product: CASSLLGLAGRNEQFF.